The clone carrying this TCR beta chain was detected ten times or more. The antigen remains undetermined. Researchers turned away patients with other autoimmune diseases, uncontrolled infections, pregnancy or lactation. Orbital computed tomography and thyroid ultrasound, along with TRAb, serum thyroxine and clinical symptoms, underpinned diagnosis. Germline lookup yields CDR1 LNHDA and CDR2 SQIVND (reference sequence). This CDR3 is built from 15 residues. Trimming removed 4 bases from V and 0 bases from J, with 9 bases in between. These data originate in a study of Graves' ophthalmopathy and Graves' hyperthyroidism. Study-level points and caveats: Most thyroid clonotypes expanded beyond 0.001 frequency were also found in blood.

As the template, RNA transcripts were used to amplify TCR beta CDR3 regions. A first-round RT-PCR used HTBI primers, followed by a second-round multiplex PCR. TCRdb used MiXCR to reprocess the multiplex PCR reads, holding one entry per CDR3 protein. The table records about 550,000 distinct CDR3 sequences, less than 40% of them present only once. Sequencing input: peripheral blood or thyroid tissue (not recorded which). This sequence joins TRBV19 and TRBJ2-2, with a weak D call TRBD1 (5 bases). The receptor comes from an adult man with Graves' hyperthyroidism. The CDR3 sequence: CASSTQGSNTGELFF. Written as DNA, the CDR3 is TGTGCCAGTAGTACTCAGGGTTCGAACACCGGGGAGCTGTTTTTT.